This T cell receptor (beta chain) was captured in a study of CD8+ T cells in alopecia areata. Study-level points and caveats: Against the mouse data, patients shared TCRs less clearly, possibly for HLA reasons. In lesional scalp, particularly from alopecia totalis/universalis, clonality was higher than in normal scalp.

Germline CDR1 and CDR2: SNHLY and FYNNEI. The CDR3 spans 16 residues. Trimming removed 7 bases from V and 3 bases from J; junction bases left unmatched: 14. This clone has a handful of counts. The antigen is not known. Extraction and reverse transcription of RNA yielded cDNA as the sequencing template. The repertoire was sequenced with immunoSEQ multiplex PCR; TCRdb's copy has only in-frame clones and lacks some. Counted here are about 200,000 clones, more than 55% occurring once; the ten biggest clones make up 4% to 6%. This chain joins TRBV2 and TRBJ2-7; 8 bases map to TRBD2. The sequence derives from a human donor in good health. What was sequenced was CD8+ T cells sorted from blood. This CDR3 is CASKTGTSPLGYEQYF. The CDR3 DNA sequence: TGTGCCAGCAAAACCGGGACTAGTCCCCTGGGCTACGAGCAGTACTTC.